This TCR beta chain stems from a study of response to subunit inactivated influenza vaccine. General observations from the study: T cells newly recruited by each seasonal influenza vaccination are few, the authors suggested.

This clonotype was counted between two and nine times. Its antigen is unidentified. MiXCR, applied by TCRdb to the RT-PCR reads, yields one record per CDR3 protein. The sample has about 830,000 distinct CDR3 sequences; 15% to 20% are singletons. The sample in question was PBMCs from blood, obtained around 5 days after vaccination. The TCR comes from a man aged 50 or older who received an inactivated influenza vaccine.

The CDR3 loop reads CASSLEKLQYF. The CDR3 DNA is TGTGCCAGCAGCCTCGAGAAGTTGCAGTACTTC. This chain uses TRBV28 with TRBJ2-7; no reliable D call. V lost 6 bases to trimming and J lost 9 bases, with 12 bases between them. The germline V gene encodes CDR1 MDHEN and CDR2 SYDVKM. The CDR3 runs to 11 residues.